The 22 T cell receptor beta chains below come from one sample, sequenced in a study of T cell clones after liver transplantation. Measured with immunoSEQ multiplex PCR; TCRdb has only the in-frame clones, and not every one. The sample has about 51,000 clones; 80% to 90% are singletons. The sample here was CD8+ T cells from blood, taken 12 months after liver transplant. The receptors here all came from a human patient who received a liver transplant. Some T cells here may be from the graft donor.

This clone was detected only once. The V call is TRBV6-5, the J call TRBJ2-2; D not resolved. The CDR3 is made up of 12 amino acids. CDR1 and CDR2 from the germline V gene are MNHEY and SVGAGI. V was clipped by 6 bases and J by 4 bases, with 6 bases between them. The chain's CDR3 is CASRKRTGELFF. The CDR3 nucleotides read TGTGCCAGCAGAAAACGCACCGGGGAGCTGTTTTTT.

The rearrangement joins TRBV9 to TRBJ1-1; D perhaps matches TRBD1 (5 bases). V lost 0 bases and J lost 7, with 13 bases in between. CDR3 size: 14 residues. Germline lookup yields CDR1 SGDLS and CDR2 YYNGEE. The CDR3 spells CASSVGGGDYEAFF. CDR3 coding DNA: TGTGCCAGCAGCGTAGGTGGGGGGGACTATGAAGCTTTCTTT.

The CDR3 reads CASSFEQGLEAFF. Here the CDR3 DNA reads TGTGCCAGCAGTTTTGAACAGGGGCTTGAAGCTTTCTTT. The gene calls are TRBV27 and TRBJ1-1, with 7 nucleotides matching TRBD1. Trimming removed 3 bases from V and 7 bases from J; junction bases left unmatched: 5. CDR1 MNHEY and CDR2 SMNVEV come from the germline V gene (reference sequence). The CDR3 sequence is 13 residues long.

The chain joins TRBV9 to TRBJ2-7; no reliable D call. This CDR3 is built from 15 residues. The germline gives CDR1 SGDLS, CDR2 YYNGEE. V dropped 0 bases and J dropped 4 bases, with 14 bases sitting between them. DNA for the CDR3: TGTGCCAGCAGCGTAGAACACCAAACCCCGTACGAGCAGTACTTC. The encoded protein is CASSVEHQTPYEQYF. Full variable domain (remainder filled in from reference TRBV9 and TRBJ2-7): DSGVTQTPKHLITATGQRVTLRCSPRSGDLSVYWYQQSLDQGLQFLIQYYNGEERAKGNILERFSAQQFPDLHSELNLSSLELGDSALYFCASSVEHQTPYEQYFGPGTRLTVT.

The chain couples TRBV9 to TRBJ2-3, with 8 bases lining up with TRBD2. This CDR3 is built from 15 residues. Germline assignment: CDR1 SGDLS and CDR2 YYNGEE. The junction had 3 bases not matched to a gene; V was cut back by 0 bases and J by 3 bases. Here the CDR3 DNA reads TGTGCCAGCAGCGTAGCGAGCGGGAGTACAGATACGCAGTATTTT. It specifies CASSVASGSTDTQYF.

The rearrangement links TRBV19 to TRBJ1-2, with unresolved D. Germline V gene data show CDR1 as LNHDA and CDR2 as SQIVND (reference sequence). CDR3 length: 14 residues. The V gene lost 3 bases and the J gene lost 3 bases, with 11 bases spanning the gap. The CDR3 bases are TGTGCCAGTAGTATCGGCTCGGTCTACTATGGCTACACCTTC. Translated, it gives CASSIGSVYYGYTF.

The chain links TRBV6-5 to TRBJ2-7; D may correspond to TRBD1 or TRBD2 (5 bases each). This CDR3 comprises 13 residues. With 0 bases removed from V and 4 bases from J, the gap between germline ends came to 7 bases. Germline CDR1 MNHEY, CDR2 SVGAGI. CDR3 sequence (DNA): TGTGCCAGCAGTTACTCGGGGGTTTACGAGCAGTACTTC. Translated: CASSYSGVYEQYF.

This clone has only a few counts. CDR3: CASSLGVGVDTEAFF. The CDR3, as DNA: TGTGCCAGCAGCTTAGGAGTAGGGGTGGACACTGAAGCTTTCTTT. J is TRBJ1-1 and V is TRBV7-9; the D gene is possibly TRBD1 (5 bases). The germline V gene has CDR1 SEHNR and CDR2 FQNEAQ (reference sequence). Deletions cut 1 base from V and 3 bases from J, with 12 bases between. The CDR3 consists of 15 residues.

The chain is built from TRBV25-1 and TRBJ1-2, with TRBD1 as a possible D gene (6 bases). V lost 7 bases and J 2 bases, leaving 8 bases between the germline ends. CDR3 length equals 12 residues. The germline V gene encodes CDR1 MGHDK and CDR2 SYGVNS. In DNA, the CDR3 is TGTGCCAGCAACGGACAGAACTATGGCTACACCTTC. Its protein is CASNGQNYGYTF.

The chain links TRBV7-8 to TRBJ2-3, with D perhaps assigned TRBD1 or TRBD2 (6 bases each). Trimming cost V 5 bases and J 0 bases, with 12 bases left between them. Germline loops: CDR1 SGHVS, CDR2 FQNEAQ. This CDR3 spans 15 amino acids. The CDR3 region has the DNA TGTGCCAGCAGCCAAGGGGGGATAAGCACAGATACGCAGTATTTT. Translated, it gives CASSQGGISTDTQYF.

The V and J genes are TRBV9 and TRBJ1-1; the D is unclear. The CDR3 length is 17 residues. V lost 4 bases, J lost 0 bases, and 19 bases lay in between. Germline CDR1 SGDLS, CDR2 YYNGEE. The CDR3 is CASSPDPTKGVNTEAFF. CDR3 nucleotide sequence: TGTGCCAGCAGCCCCGATCCGACAAAGGGTGTGAACACTGAAGCTTTCTTT.

The V and J genes are TRBV14 and TRBJ2-7; possibly TRBD1 for D (5 bases). The V end was cut by 0 bases, the J end by 7 bases, with 13 bases between. The CDR3 has 14 amino acids. Per the germline V gene, CDR1 is SGHDN and CDR2 is FVKESK. Here the CDR3 reads CASSQDLDSLEQYF. The CDR3 nucleotides are TGTGCCAGCAGCCAAGATCTCGACAGCCTGGAGCAGTACTTC.

This clone was recorded a few times. The chain recombines TRBV7-8 with TRBJ2-1; 7 nucleotides align to TRBD1. CDR1 is SGHVS and CDR2 is FQNEAQ in the germline V gene. The CDR3 is 16 amino acids. J was trimmed by 7 bases and V by 4 bases; bases with no gene match: 13. CDR3 bases: TGTGCCAGCAGCTCCCAGGGGGTAAGGAGTGCAAATGAGCAGTTCTTC. As protein: CASSSQGVRSANEQFF.

The chain employs TRBV14 and TRBJ1-3, with D maybe TRBD1 (6 bases). The V end was cut by 2 bases, the J end by 1 base, with 15 bases between. The V gene's germline CDR1 is SGHDN and CDR2 FVKESK. This CDR3 contains 17 residues. CDR3 nucleotide sequence: TGTGCCAGCAGCCAACTGGTCAAGGGGGTGTCTGGAAACACCATATATTTT. Translated, it gives CASSQLVKGVSGNTIYF.

The chain has TRBV27 and TRBJ1-4; tentatively, D is TRBD1 (6 bases). Germline CDR1 reads MNHEY; CDR2 reads SMNVEV (reference sequence). Trimming removed 2 bases at V and 7 bases at J, with 11 bases between. This CDR3 contains 14 residues. This chain's CDR3 is CASSLVGTPEKLFF. The CDR3 nucleotides read TGTGCCAGCAGTTTAGTTGGGACACCTGAAAAACTGTTTTTT.

This chain links TRBV19 with TRBJ1-1; possibly TRBD1 for D (5 bases). CDR1 and CDR2 (germline): LNHDA, SQIVND (reference sequence). This CDR3 is 17 amino acids long. V lost 3 bases to trimming and J lost 1 base, with 18 bases between them. This CDR3 is CASSMWGERGWNTEAFF. The CDR3 coding sequence is TGTGCCAGTAGTATGTGGGGCGAGAGGGGCTGGAACACTGAAGCTTTCTTT.

V gene TRBV11-2 combines with J gene TRBJ2-2; 7 bases align to TRBD2. V shed 0 bases and J 3 bases; nucleotides not matched to a gene: 10. Germline loops: CDR1 SGHAT, CDR2 FQNNGV. The CDR3 consists of 18 residues. This chain's CDR3 is CASSLEVSRTRDTGELFF. In DNA form, the CDR3 reads TGTGCCAGCAGCTTAGAAGTCAGTAGGACTAGAGACACCGGGGAGCTGTTTTTT.

The V gene is TRBV12-1, the J gene TRBJ2-2. TRBV12-1 is a pseudogene. The CDR3 runs to 11 residues. The CDR3 loop reads CASSFSGELFF. The CDR3 nucleotides read TGTGCCAGCAGCTTTAGCGGGGAGCTGTTTTTT.

This clone has only a few counts. The chain has TRBV19 and TRBJ1-4; D uncertain. This CDR3 is built from 14 residues. Germline values: CDR1 LNHDA, CDR2 SQIVND (reference sequence). V was trimmed by 5 bases and J by 0 bases, leaving 7 bases between them. CDR3 region: CASSWKTTNEKLFF. CDR3 nucleotides: TGTGCCAGTAGTTGGAAAACAACTAATGAAAAACTGTTTTTT.

The chain joins TRBV7-9 to TRBJ1-1; D unresolved. The germline gives CDR1 SEHNR, CDR2 FQNEAQ (reference sequence). CDR3 length: 14 residues. Trimming pared 1 base from V and 1 base from J, leaving 7 bases between. CDR3 residues: CASSLVRTNTEAFF. The CDR3, as DNA: TGTGCCAGCAGCTTAGTACGGACGAACACTGAAGCTTTCTTT.

This chain links TRBV27 with TRBJ1-5; 9 bases are shared with TRBD1. The J segment lost 7 bases and the V segment lost 7 bases, leaving 8 bases of the junction unmatched. Germline V gene lookup returns CDR1 MNHEY and CDR2 SMNVEV (reference sequence). This CDR3 is built from 14 residues. CDR3 nucleotides: TGTGCCAGCACCTTGACAGGGGGAGGGCAGCCCCAGCATTTT. It specifies CASTLTGGGQPQHF.

This rearrangement joins TRBV2 to TRBJ2-7; 8 bases fit TRBD1. Unmatched junction bases numbered 9, after V lost 5 bases and J lost 6 bases. The germline V gene encodes CDR1 SNHLY and CDR2 FYNNEI. There are 14 residues in the CDR3. CDR3 nucleotides: TGTGCCAGCAGTATCATGACAGGGGCTGGCGAGCAGTACTTC. Its protein product is CASSIMTGAGEQYF.